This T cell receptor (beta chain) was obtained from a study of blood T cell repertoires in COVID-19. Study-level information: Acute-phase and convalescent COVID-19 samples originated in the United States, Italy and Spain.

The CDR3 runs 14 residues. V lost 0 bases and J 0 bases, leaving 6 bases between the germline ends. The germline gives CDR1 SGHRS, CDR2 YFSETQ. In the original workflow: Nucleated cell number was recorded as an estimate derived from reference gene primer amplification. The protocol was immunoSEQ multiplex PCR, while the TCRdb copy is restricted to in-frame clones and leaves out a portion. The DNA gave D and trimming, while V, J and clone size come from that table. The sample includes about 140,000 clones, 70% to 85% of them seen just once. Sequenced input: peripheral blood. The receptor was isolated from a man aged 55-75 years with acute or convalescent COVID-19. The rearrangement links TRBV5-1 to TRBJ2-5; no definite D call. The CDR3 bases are TGCGCCAGCAGCTTGGAATCCTACCAAGAGACCCAGTACTTC. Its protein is CASSLESYQETQYF.